These 16 T cell receptor beta chains were sequenced from one sample in a study of T cells in Graves' hyperthyroidism and ophthalmopathy. RNA transcripts were the template for amplifying TCR beta CDR3 regions. The study used the HTBI primer set for a first-round RT-PCR of the TCR CDR3. TCRdb ran MiXCR on the multiplex PCR reads and lists one entry per CDR3 protein. Of around 280,000 distinct CDR3 sequences detected, about an eighth appear once; the ten largest clones hold 7.9%. Sequenced material: blood. The receptors stem from a woman between 35 and 50 years old with Graves' hyperthyroidism.

The V and J genes are TRBV19 and TRBJ2-7, with a weak D call TRBD1 (6 bases). This CDR3 has 13 amino acids. V lost 3 bases, J lost 4 bases, and 10 bases lay in between. The germline gives CDR1 LNHDA, CDR2 SQIVND (reference sequence). The CDR3 here is CASSIGQKYEQYF. The CDR3 DNA reads as TGTGCCAGTAGTATCGGACAGAAATACGAGCAGTACTTC.

This clonotype was seen many times. The J gene is TRBJ2-4, the V gene TRBV11-1, with 14 bases identical to TRBD2. Germline loops: CDR1 SGHAT, CDR2 FQDESV (reference sequence). V lost 5 bases, J lost 6 bases, and 6 bases stayed unmatched. The CDR3 totals 16 residues. CDR3: CASSGLAGGSINIQYF. As DNA, the CDR3 is TGTGCCAGCAGCGGACTAGCGGGAGGTTCCATAAACATTCAGTACTTC.

This clonotype was seen at least ten times. The chain carries TRBV20-1 and TRBJ1-5, with 12 bases lining up with TRBD1. The germline V gene has CDR1 DFQATT and CDR2 SNEGSKA (reference sequence). Germline trimming cut 5 bases from V and 1 base from J; bases unmatched to any gene: 3. The CDR3 length is 15 residues. CDR3 DNA: TGCAGTGCTGGGACAGGGGGCGAGAGCAATCAGCCCCAGCATTTT. Translating it yields CSAGTGGESNQPQHF.

This clonotype occurred many times. The V call is TRBV28, the J call TRBJ2-3; 13 positions match TRBD2. V was clipped by 6 bases and J by 3 bases; unmatched bases: 3. This CDR3 spans 15 amino acids. Germline CDR1 and CDR2: MDHEN and SYDVKM. CDR3 region: CASSLGLAGTDTQYF. CDR3 coding DNA: TGTGCCAGCAGCCTGGGACTAGCGGGAACAGATACGCAGTATTTT.

Many counts were recorded for this clonotype. This chain joins TRBV7-2 and TRBJ2-7; TRBD1 aligns across 9 bases. The CDR3 has 13 amino acids. Germline CDR1 SGHTA, CDR2 FQGNSA. Unmatched junction bases numbered 7, after V lost 8 bases and J lost 5 bases. The CDR3 bases are TGTGCCAGCGGACAGGGGTGGGGCAACGAGCAGTACTTC. Translating gives CASGQGWGNEQYF.

This clonotype was found many times. This chain uses TRBV6-1 with TRBJ2-7; D is undetermined. This CDR3 spans 14 amino acids. V was pared by 5 bases and J by 2 bases, with 13 bases between. Per germline, CDR1 MNHNS and CDR2 SASEGT. For the CDR3, the DNA is TGTGCCAGCAGTCCTTCCGGAAGTACCTACGAGCAGTACTTC. This translates into CASSPSGSTYEQYF.

The chain is built from TRBV4-1 and TRBJ1-5; D ambiguous. Germline V lookup: CDR1 MGHRA, CDR2 YSYEKL. The CDR3 is made up of 15 amino acids. V dropped 4 bases and J dropped 3 bases, with 13 bases sitting between them. The CDR3 nucleotides are TGCGCCAGCAGCCTCAGAGGTAGGAACAATCAGCCCCAGCATTTT. Encoded protein: CASSLRGRNNQPQHF.

Notes on this clonotype: A single base separates this from a much larger clone, so it may be a read error. The chain is built from TRBV18 and TRBJ2-1; 11 bases fit TRBD1. In germline, CDR1 is KGHSH, CDR2 LQKENI. The CDR3 sequence is 14 residues long. The DNA of the CDR3 is TGTGCCAGCCCACCGGGACAGGGGGTGAATGAGCAGTTCTTC. Translated: CASPPGQGVNEQFF.

Of note for this clonotype: A single base separates this from a much larger clone, so it may be a read error. The J gene is TRBJ2-7, the V gene TRBV5-1, with 9 bases aligning to TRBD2. J lost 6 bases, V lost 7 bases, and 11 bases had no gene match. There are 14 residues in the CDR3. Looked up from germline, CDR1 is SGHRS and CDR2 is YFSETQ. The CDR3 spells CASGLGGRALEQYF. CDR3 bases: TGCGCCAGCGGCCTTGGCGGGAGGGCCCTCGAGCAGTACTTC.

The chain uses TRBV4-2 and TRBJ2-1; tentatively, D is TRBD1 or TRBD2 (5 bases each). The germline V gene has CDR1 LGHNA and CDR2 YNFKEQ. V lost 1 base, J lost 6 bases, and 16 bases lay in between. The CDR3 runs 16 residues. The CDR3 DNA reads as TGTGCCAGCAGCCAAGGGGAGCCCCTCAGGGTCAATGAGCAGTTCTTC. Its translation: CASSQGEPLRVNEQFF.

This clonotype turned up a few times. V is TRBV19 and J is TRBJ2-3, with D perhaps TRBD2 (7 bases). Germline CDR1 reads LNHDA; CDR2 reads SQIVND (reference sequence). Trimming stripped 3 bases from V and 6 bases from J, with 16 bases between. This CDR3 contains 15 residues. CDR3 protein: CASSINREGSDTQYF. The CDR3 bases are TGTGCCAGTAGTATTAACAGGGAGGGATCGGATACGCAGTATTTT.

The table lists this clonotype with many counts. This chain connects TRBV15 to TRBJ1-2; 9 nucleotides line up with TRBD1. The germline CDR1 and CDR2 sequences are LNHNV and YYDKDF (reference sequence). Unmatched junction bases numbered 4, after V lost 5 bases and J lost 0 bases. The CDR3 has 15 amino acids. The CDR3 spells CATSARTGANYGYTF. CDR3 DNA: TGTGCCACCAGCGCCCGGACAGGGGCTAACTATGGCTACACCTTC. Full variable domain (remainder filled in from reference TRBV15 and TRBJ1-2): DAMVIQNPRYQVTQFGKPVTLSCSQTLNHNVMYWYQQKSSQAPKLLFHYYDKDFNNEADTPDNFQSRRPNTSFCFLDIRSPGLGDTAMYLCATSARTGANYGYTFGSGTRLTVV.

This clonotype came up once. This clone may be a read error of a much larger clone one base away. This chain joins TRBV6-9 and TRBJ2-1; D unclear. Germline CDR1 is MNHGY and CDR2 is SVAAGI. Trimming cost V 3 bases and J 4 bases, with 13 bases left between them. The CDR3 is made up of 15 amino acids. CDR3 amino acids: CASSYEWAKYNEQFF. The CDR3 DNA sequence: TGTGCCAGCAGTTACGAGTGGGCGAAGTACAATGAGCAGTTCTTC.

Turning to this clonotype: One junction end does not reproduce the germline sequence, and a read error may be involved. The genes are TRBV6-5 and TRBJ1-2; TRBD1 is a possible D gene (6 bases). The CDR3 sequence is 15 residues long. The germline gives CDR1 MNHEY, CDR2 SVGAGI. Written as DNA, the CDR3 is TGTGCCAGCTGTTACTCAAGACAGGAAAACTATGGCTACACCTTC. This translates into CASCYSRQENYGYTF.

V gene TRBV6-1 combines with J gene TRBJ2-5; TRBD1 matches 10 bases. Germline V CDR1 and CDR2: MNHNS, SASEGT. V was clipped by 4 bases and J by 5 bases; unmatched bases: 1. CDR3 length: 13 residues. The CDR3 DNA reads TGTGCCAGCAGTGGGACAGGGGGGGAGACCCAGTACTTC. Its translation is CASSGTGGETQYF.

This clonotype occurred many times. The genes are TRBV28 and TRBJ2-3; 7 nucleotides align to TRBD2. The CDR3 is made up of 13 amino acids. CDR1 and CDR2 (germline): MDHEN, SYDVKM. J lost 4 bases, V lost 8 bases, and 6 bases had no gene match. The CDR3 is CASGLVEADTQYF. For the CDR3, the DNA is TGTGCCAGCGGACTAGTCGAGGCAGATACGCAGTATTTT.